The next 17 T cell receptor beta chains were all read from a single sample in a study of blood T cells in healthy people across ages. It was with a sample-barcoded 5' primer and a J-beta primer mix that a second PCR of about 7 to 12 cycles was run. TCRdb used MiXCR to reprocess the 5' RACE reads, holding one entry per CDR3 protein. The repertoire consists of roughly 500,000 distinct CDR3 sequences, with 27% occurring once and the leading ten covering 18%. Sample: blood. These receptors all come from a woman in her seventies in good health.

This clonotype has just a few counts. The chain uses TRBV19 and TRBJ1-1, with D perhaps matching TRBD1 (5 bases). Trimming stripped 5 bases from V and 5 bases from J, with 12 bases between. Germline V gene sequence: CDR1 LNHDA, CDR2 SQIVND (reference sequence). The CDR3 has 13 residues. The CDR3 sequence is CASSPGLFTEAFF. The DNA of the CDR3 is TGTGCCAGTAGTCCGGGACTTTTTACTGAAGCTTTCTTT.

The J gene is TRBJ1-2, the V gene TRBV7-9; the D is unclear. CDR1 SEHNR and CDR2 FQNEAQ come from the germline V gene (reference sequence). Trimming stripped 1 base from V and 8 bases from J, with 11 bases between. CDR3 length: 13 residues. The DNA of the CDR3 is TGTGCCAGCAGCTTAGAGGCGCAAAGGGGCTACACCTTC. Its protein product is CASSLEAQRGYTF.

The sample holds a few counts of this clonotype. V usage is TRBV7-2 and J usage is TRBJ2-7; 13 nucleotides line up with TRBD2. Germline lookup yields CDR1 SGHTA and CDR2 FQGNSA. Trimming took 10 bases from V and 6 from J; bases not matched to a gene: 6. The CDR3 contains 13 residues. CDR3 nucleotides: TGTACCATCCGACTAGCGGGGGGTACCGAGCAGTACTTC. Its protein product is CTIRLAGGTEQYF.

CDR3 nucleotide sequence: TGCAGTGCTAGAGAAGGACCCAGCGGTCAGCCCCAGCATTTT. This encodes CSAREGPSGQPQHF. The genes are TRBV20-1 and TRBJ1-5; D is unclear. The CDR3 extends over 14 amino acids. The V and J ends lost 0 bases and 6 bases respectively, with 12 bases between them. The germline V gene has CDR1 DFQATT and CDR2 SNEGSKA (reference sequence).

The chain has TRBV6-5 and TRBJ1-6, with a weak D call TRBD1 (5 bases). In germline, CDR1 is MNHEY, CDR2 SVGAGI. Trimming cost V 2 bases and J 0 bases, with 11 bases left between them. The CDR3 extends over 17 amino acids. CDR3 sequence reads: CASSYDGGSSYNSPLHF. CDR3 DNA sequence: TGTGCCAGCAGTTACGACGGGGGGAGCTCCTATAATTCACCCCTCCACTTT.

The chain carries TRBV2 and TRBJ1-2; D is unclear. Germline V gene lookup returns CDR1 SNHLY and CDR2 FYNNEI. The V end was cut by 2 bases, the J end by 6 bases, with 10 bases between. The CDR3 covers 13 residues. CDR3 residues: CASSEQTIDGYTF. The CDR3 nucleotides read TGTGCCAGCAGTGAACAGACAATTGATGGCTACACCTTC.

The chain carries TRBV6-2 or TRBV6-3 and TRBJ2-5; 7 bases are a match to TRBD1. The J segment lost 5 bases and the V segment lost 11 bases, leaving 8 bases of the junction unmatched. This CDR3 is built from 12 residues. The V gene's germline CDR1 is MNHEY and CDR2 SVGEGT. CDR3 DNA: TGTGCCGCTAAGGGGGCGGAGGAGACCCAGTACTTC. Residues: CAAKGAEETQYF.

There are a few counts of this clonotype. The rearrangement joins TRBV2 to TRBJ1-4; 7 nucleotides match TRBD1. The CDR3 is 14 amino acids. CDR1 and CDR2 (germline): SNHLY, FYNNEI. V gave up 5 bases and J gave up 8 bases; unmatched junction bases: 8. The chain's CDR3 is CASSSRDSNEKLFF. For the CDR3, the DNA is TGTGCCAGCAGTTCCCGGGACAGTAACGAAAAACTGTTTTTT.

J is TRBJ1-4 and V is TRBV20-1; D unclear. This CDR3 has 11 amino acids. In germline, CDR1 is DFQATT, CDR2 SNEGSKA (reference sequence). Trimming pared 2 bases from V and 16 bases from J, leaving 14 bases between. The CDR3 sequence: CSARPGPSQFF. The CDR3 nucleotides are TGCAGTGCTAGACCGGGCCCCTCCCAGTTTTTT.

With regard to this clonotype: A read error may produce the germline difference seen at one junction end. The chain employs TRBV7-2 and TRBJ2-7, with a tentative D call TRBD1 (6 bases). The CDR3 covers 13 residues. Per germline, CDR1 SGHTA and CDR2 FQGNSA. CDR3 region: CASSLGTVYGQYF. CDR3 sequence (DNA): TGTGCCAGCAGCTTAGGGACAGTTTACGGGCAGTACTTC.

This clonotype was seen a few times. V gene TRBV20-1 combines with J gene TRBJ2-5; 9 nucleotides match TRBD2. V shed 0 bases, J shed 1 base, and the junction held 6 bases outside the gene matches. Per the germline V gene, CDR1 is DFQATT and CDR2 is SNEGSKA (reference sequence). This CDR3 region has 16 residues. This CDR3 is CSARDQLAGFQETQYF. The CDR3 DNA follows: TGCAGTGCTAGAGATCAGCTAGCGGGATTCCAAGAGACCCAGTACTTC.

The V call is TRBV2, the J call TRBJ1-2; 10 nucleotides align to TRBD1. This CDR3 contains 14 residues. Germline CDR1 and CDR2: SNHLY and FYNNEI. With V trimmed by 9 bases and J by 5 bases, 9 bases remained unmatched. Written as DNA, the CDR3 is TGTGCCAGGGACCTGGGACAGGGGAAATATGGCTACACCTTC. Translating it yields CARDLGQGKYGYTF.

The CDR3 DNA follows: TGCAGTGCTAGTCCGGCAGCGGGGGGAACCAATGAGCAGTTCTTC. Amino acids: CSASPAAGGTNEQFF. V gene TRBV20-1 combines with J gene TRBJ2-1; the match to TRBD2 covers 9 bases. Germline V gene lookup returns CDR1 DFQATT and CDR2 SNEGSKA (reference sequence). The ends lost 3 bases at V and 6 bases at J; junction bases unmatched: 9. This CDR3 region has 15 residues.

This clonotype appeared many times. The rearrangement links TRBV2 to TRBJ2-1, with D possibly TRBD2 on 5 matching bases. This CDR3 is 16 amino acids long. Trimming took off 3 bases at V and 0 bases at J, with 12 bases between the two ends. Germline V CDR1 and CDR2: SNHLY, FYNNEI. The CDR3 is CASSDRSGDSYNEQFF. The CDR3 coding sequence is TGTGCCAGCAGTGATCGGAGCGGCGACTCCTACAATGAGCAGTTCTTC.

The chain is built from TRBV6-6 and TRBJ1-2; the match to TRBD1 covers 7 bases. The germline V gene encodes CDR1 MNHNY and CDR2 SVGAGI (reference sequence). Trimming at V came to 6 bases and at J to 3 bases, leaving 10 bases not matched to a gene. The CDR3 contains 15 residues. CDR3 DNA: TGTGCCAGCAGCTTACAGGGGTTGACTTACTATGGCTACACCTTC. Encoded protein: CASSLQGLTYYGYTF.

The rearrangement uses TRBV7-9 and TRBJ2-1; TRBD2 aligns across 9 bases. V trimming: 8 bases; J trimming: 4 bases; junction bases outside the gene matches: 9. Germline CDR1 SEHNR, CDR2 FQNEAQ (reference sequence). CDR3 length: 15 residues. CDR3 residues: CASGELAGVYNEQFF. The CDR3 bases are TGTGCCAGCGGAGAATTAGCGGGGGTATACAATGAGCAGTTCTTC.

The chain is built from TRBV4-2 and TRBJ2-3, with 11 bases fitting TRBD2. This CDR3 is 16 amino acids long. The trim removed 4 bases at V and 4 bases at J, leaving 7 bases unmatched. CDR1 is LGHNA and CDR2 is YNFKEQ in the germline V gene. CDR3 sequence (DNA): TGTGCCAGCAGCCTGCAGTTAGCGGGGGGGCCAGATACGCAGTATTTT. The encoded protein is CASSLQLAGGPDTQYF.